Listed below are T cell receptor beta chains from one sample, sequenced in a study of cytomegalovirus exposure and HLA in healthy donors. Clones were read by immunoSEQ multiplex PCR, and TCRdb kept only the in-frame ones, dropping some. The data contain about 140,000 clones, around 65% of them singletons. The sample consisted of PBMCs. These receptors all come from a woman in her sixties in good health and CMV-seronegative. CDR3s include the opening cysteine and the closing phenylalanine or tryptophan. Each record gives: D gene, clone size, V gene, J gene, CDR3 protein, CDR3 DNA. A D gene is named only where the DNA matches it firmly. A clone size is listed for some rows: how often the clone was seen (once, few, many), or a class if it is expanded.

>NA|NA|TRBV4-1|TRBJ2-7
CASSQPYFYEQYF
TGCGCCAGCAGCCAACCCTATTTCTACGAGCAGTACTTC
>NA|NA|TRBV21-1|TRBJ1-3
CARRTGHFSGNTIYF
TGTGCCAGGAGAACAGGGCACTTCTCTGGAAACACCATATATTTT
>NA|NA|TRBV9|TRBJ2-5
CASSEGPNSQETQYF
TGTGCCAGCAGCGAGGGGCCAAACTCCCAAGAGACCCAGTACTTC
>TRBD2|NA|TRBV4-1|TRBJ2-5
CASSQETSGRGTQYF
TGCGCCAGCAGCCAAGAAACTAGCGGCCGAGGGACCCAGTACTTC
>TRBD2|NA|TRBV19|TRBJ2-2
CASQLADLTGELFF
TGTGCCAGCCAGCTAGCGGACCTCACCGGGGAGCTGTTTTTT
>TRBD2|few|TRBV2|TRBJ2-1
CASSAGRSGGYNEQFF
TGTGCCAGCAGCGCCGGGCGTAGCGGGGGCTACAATGAGCAGTTCTTC
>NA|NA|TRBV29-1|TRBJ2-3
CSVEEGSNTQYF
TGCAGCGTTGAAGAGGGCTCAAATACGCAGTATTTT
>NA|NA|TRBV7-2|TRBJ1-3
CASSLVSAGAGNTIYF
TGTGCCAGCAGCTTAGTGTCTGCGGGGGCGGGAAACACCATATATTTT
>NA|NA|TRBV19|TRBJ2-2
CASSIALLRTNANTGELFF
TGTGCCAGTAGTATTGCCTTATTGAGGACAAACGCGAACACCGGGGAGCTGTTTTTT
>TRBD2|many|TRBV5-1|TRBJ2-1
CASSAGLAGDNEQFF
TGCGCCAGCAGCGCTGGACTAGCGGGCGATAATGAGCAGTTCTTC
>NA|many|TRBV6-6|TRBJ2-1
CASSKTRGNEQFF
TGTGCCAGCAGTAAAACCAGGGGCAATGAGCAGTTCTTC
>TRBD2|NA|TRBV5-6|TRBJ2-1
CASSMGTSSYNEQFF
TGTGCCAGCAGCATGGGGACTAGCTCCTACAATGAGCAGTTCTTC